Below, 28 T cell receptor beta chains from the same sample are listed, as sequenced in a study of spatial heterogeneity in lung cancer. No antigen is known for these receptors. The time point: sample taken at primary tumor resection. In TCRdb, the 5' RACE reads were re-called with MiXCR into one record per CDR3 protein. The table shows roughly 4,000 distinct CDR3 sequences, with 14% to 15% occurring only once. Study-level points and caveats: Counts of expanded alpha and beta TCRs within tumors tracked the tumor nonsynonymous mutation count.

The source was lung tumor tissue, collected at surgery. The source of these receptors is a female donor with early-stage non-small cell lung cancer.

The chain is built from TRBV25-1 and TRBJ2-3; tentatively, D is TRBD2 (6 bases). The germline V gene encodes CDR1 MGHDK and CDR2 SYGVNS. The CDR3 has 16 amino acids. V was clipped by 1 base and J by 4 bases, with 15 bases between them. The CDR3 loop reads CASSEFGAGSADTQYF. The CDR3 nucleotides are TGTGCCAGCAGTGAATTTGGGGCGGGGAGCGCAGATACGCAGTATTTT.

By share of the sample, this clonotype is large (0.1 to 1%). This rearrangement joins TRBV2 to TRBJ2-7; D possibly corresponds to TRBD2 (6 bases). This CDR3 has 15 residues. V lost 7 bases and J lost 4, with 20 bases in between. Germline values: CDR1 SNHLY, CDR2 FYNNEI. CDR3 region: CASTAWRGGGYEQYF. The CDR3 region has the DNA TGTGCCAGCACCGCATGGAGGGGAGGAGGGTACGAGCAGTACTTC.

This clonotype is medium-sized. This rearrangement joins TRBV11-1 to TRBJ2-2; D unresolved. This CDR3 spans 13 amino acids. Trimming stripped 1 base from V and 1 base from J, with 1 base between. Germline V gene lookup returns CDR1 SGHAT and CDR2 FQDESV (reference sequence). CDR3 loop: CASSLVNTGELFF. The CDR3 DNA reads TGTGCCAGCAGCTTAGTGAACACCGGGGAGCTGTTTTTT.

By share, this clonotype ranks as medium-sized (0.01 to 0.1%). The chain has TRBV30 and TRBJ1-2, with a possible D match to TRBD1 (5 bases). The CDR3 is made up of 13 amino acids. V lost 2 bases and J 7 bases, leaving 14 bases between the germline ends. The germline V gene has CDR1 GTSNPN and CDR2 SVGIG (reference sequence). Written as DNA, the CDR3 is TGTGCCTGGAGTATCGGGGGAGTGGGTGGCTACACCTTC. Translating gives CAWSIGGVGGYTF.

The CDR3 DNA follows: TGCGCCAGCAGCACGGGGACGACGTCCTACGAGCAGTACTTC. Translating gives CASSTGTTSYEQYF. This rearrangement joins TRBV5-1 to TRBJ2-7; either TRBD1 or TRBD2 may supply D (5 bases each). V lost 4 bases, J lost 1 base, and 12 bases lay in between. CDR3 length equals 14 residues. Germline V lookup: CDR1 SGHRS, CDR2 YFSETQ.

This clonotype rates as medium-sized. The CDR3 here is CASSQAFGELFF. CDR3 in DNA: TGTGCCAGCAGCCAGGCATTCGGGGAGCTGTTTTTT. The chain combines TRBV3-1 with TRBJ2-2; D gene ambiguous. V was clipped by 3 bases and J by 7 bases, with 6 bases between them. The CDR3 consists of 12 residues. The V gene's germline CDR1 is LGHDT and CDR2 YNNKEL (reference sequence). Full variable domain (rest looked up from reference TRBV3-1 and TRBJ2-2): DTAVSQTPKYLVTQMGNDKSIKCEQNLGHDTMYWYKQDSKKFLKIMFSYNNKELIINETVPNRFSPKSPDKAHLNLHINSLELGDSAVYFCASSQAFGELFFGEGSRLTVL.

Many counts were recorded for this clonotype. This chain joins TRBV12-3 or TRBV12-4 and TRBJ1-1, with D possibly being TRBD1 (5 bases). The CDR3 loop spans 13 amino acids. Trimming stripped 3 bases from V and 5 bases from J, with 10 bases between. Here the CDR3 DNA reads TGTGCCAGCAGTTTTGAGGGGTTGACTGAAGCTTTCTTT. Amino acid sequence: CASSFEGLTEAFF.

This clonotype counts as medium-sized. This chain links TRBV3-1 with TRBJ1-2; 7 nucleotides align to TRBD1. The CDR3 totals 13 residues. The germline gives CDR1 LGHDT, CDR2 YNNKEL (reference sequence). V lost 6 bases, J lost 8 bases, and 9 bases stayed unmatched. CDR3 amino acids: CASSHLRDSGYTF. CDR3 bases: TGTGCCAGCAGTCATCTTCGGGACAGCGGCTACACCTTC.

V usage is TRBV7-9 and J usage is TRBJ2-2, with 7 bases matching TRBD1. This CDR3 is built from 16 residues. CDR1 and CDR2 (germline): SEHNR, FQNEAQ (reference sequence). With V trimmed by 1 base and J by 4 bases, 6 bases remained unmatched. CDR3 sequence: CASSLGQGRGTGELFF. CDR3 DNA: TGTGCCAGCAGCTTAGGACAGGGTCGCGGCACCGGGGAGCTGTTTTTT. Looking up the rest from reference TRBV7-9 and TRBJ2-2 gives the full variable domain: DTGVSQNPRHKITKRGQNVTFRCDPISEHNRLYWYRQTLGQGPEFLTYFQNEAQLEKSRLLSDRFSAERPKGSFSTLEIQRTEQGDSAMYLCASSLGQGRGTGELFFGEGSRLTVL.

This clonotype has at least ten counts. The V and J genes are TRBV4-3 and TRBJ1-6; the D gene is possibly TRBD1 (5 bases). Germline V gene data show CDR1 as LGHNA and CDR2 as YSLEER. This CDR3 is 15 amino acids long. Trimming took 1 base from V and 8 from J, leaving 12 bases between them. The CDR3 is CASSQARNRHSPLHF. CDR3 nucleotide sequence: TGCGCCAGCAGCCAAGCCCGAAACAGGCATTCACCCCTCCACTTT.

This clonotype rates as large. The genes are TRBV5-4 and TRBJ1-1; D ambiguous. Trimming stripped 0 bases from V and 5 bases from J, with 11 bases between. The CDR3 spans 14 residues. Germline V lookup: CDR1 SGHNT, CDR2 YYREEE (reference sequence). The DNA of the CDR3 is TGTGCCAGCAGCTTGGTAGGGCAAGAAACTGAAGCTTTCTTT. It encodes CASSLVGQETEAFF. Full variable domain (missing parts from reference TRBV5-4 and TRBJ1-1): ETGVTQSPTHLIKTRGQQVTLRCSSQSGHNTVSWYQQALGQGPQFIFQYYREEENGRGNFPPRFSGLQFPNYSSELNVNALELDDSALYLCASSLVGQETEAFFGQGTRLTVV.

This clonotype was counted many times. This chain joins TRBV6-1 and TRBJ2-3; TRBD2 matches at 13 bases. With V trimmed by 4 bases and J by 2 bases, 3 bases remained unmatched. Germline CDR1 is MNHNS and CDR2 is SASEGT. The CDR3 contains 16 residues. The CDR3 sequence is CASSVTSGGYTDTQYF. CDR3 bases: TGTGCCAGCAGTGTGACTAGCGGGGGGTACACAGATACGCAGTATTTT.

This clonotype was detected a few times. This chain uses TRBV5-1 with TRBJ2-2; D gene ambiguous. The CDR3 contains 12 residues. Germline V gives CDR1 SGHRS, CDR2 YFSETQ. V was trimmed by 1 base and J by 2 bases, leaving 0 bases between them. The CDR3 DNA is TGCGCCAGCAGCTTGAACACCGGGGAGCTGTTTTTT. It is translated as CASSLNTGELFF.

By share, this clonotype counts as medium-sized. The chain recombines TRBV6-1 with TRBJ2-5, with TRBD1 as a possible D gene (6 bases). The CDR3 totals 19 residues. From germline, CDR1 is MNHNS and CDR2 SASEGT. V gave up 2 bases and J gave up 2 bases, with 24 bases separating them. The CDR3 sequence is CASSELSGTRTIRQETQYF. CDR3 DNA sequence: TGTGCCAGCAGTGAACTATCCGGGACAAGGACGATACGACAAGAGACCCAGTACTTC.

This clonotype was picked up many times. This chain links TRBV4-3 with TRBJ1-1, with D possibly matching TRBD1 (6 bases). V lost 0 bases and J 3 bases, leaving 23 bases between the germline ends. Germline V gene sequence: CDR1 LGHNA, CDR2 YSLEER. This CDR3 is 19 amino acids long. CDR3: CASSQDGYTGLGDDTEAFF. The CDR3 nucleotides are TGCGCCAGCAGCCAAGATGGTTATACAGGGCTCGGGGATGACACTGAAGCTTTCTTT.

By sample share, this clonotype is medium-sized. This chain links TRBV7-6 with TRBJ2-7; 10 nucleotides match TRBD1. The CDR3 consists of 15 residues. Trimming removed 5 bases from V and 6 bases from J; junction bases left unmatched: 10. The V gene's germline CDR1 is SGHVS and CDR2 FNYEAQ. The CDR3 sequence is CASSPTSGTGVEQYF. Written as DNA, the CDR3 is TGTGCCAGCAGCCCCACTTCCGGGACAGGGGTCGAGCAGTACTTC.

V is TRBV13 and J is TRBJ2-7; the D gene is possibly TRBD1 (5 bases). This CDR3 contains 12 residues. Trimming stripped 1 base from V and 13 bases from J, with 14 bases between. Germline V CDR1 and CDR2: PRHDT, FYEKMQ (reference sequence). CDR3 in amino acids: CASSLEAGKAYF. CDR3 bases: TGTGCCAGCAGCTTAGAGGCAGGGAAGGCTTACTTC.

This chain uses TRBV6-1 with TRBJ2-5; D not resolved. CDR3 length: 15 amino acids. Trimming pared 4 bases from V and 2 bases from J, leaving 14 bases between. Germline V gene sequence: CDR1 MNHNS, CDR2 SASEGT. CDR3 sequence reads: CASSGLARRQETQYF. CDR3 nucleotides: TGTGCCAGCAGTGGACTGGCCCGGAGACAAGAGACCCAGTACTTC.

This clonotype was detected only a few times. The chain links TRBV20-1 to TRBJ2-6; no firm D call. V was pared by 4 bases and J by 0 bases, with 4 bases between. The CDR3 has 13 residues. CDR1 and CDR2 from the germline V gene are DFQATT and SNEGSKA (reference sequence). The CDR3 spells CSAMVSGANVLTF. DNA for the CDR3: TGCAGTGCTATGGTCTCTGGGGCCAACGTCCTGACTTTC.

This clonotype was recorded at least ten times. V usage is TRBV28 and J usage is TRBJ1-1, with unresolved D. This CDR3 spans 14 amino acids. Trimming took off 2 bases at V and 4 bases at J, with 11 bases between the two ends. The germline CDR1 and CDR2 sequences are MDHEN and SYDVKM. As DNA, the CDR3 is TGTGCCAGCAGTTTAGAGGCGGGGAGCACTGAAGCTTTCTTT. This gives the protein CASSLEAGSTEAFF.

By its share, this clonotype is medium-sized (0.01 to 0.1%). J is TRBJ2-5 and V is TRBV18, with D perhaps TRBD2 (6 bases). The CDR3 runs to 15 residues. Deletions cut 2 bases from V and 4 bases from J, with 14 bases between. Germline CDR1 and CDR2: KGHSH and LQKENI. The DNA for the CDR3 is TGTGCCAGCTCACCAAAACGGAGGGACCGAGAGACCCAGTACTTC. Translating gives CASSPKRRDRETQYF. Together with reference TRBV18 and TRBJ2-5, the CDR3 gives the full variable domain: NAGVMQNPRHLVRRRGQEARLRCSPMKGHSHVYWYRQLPEEGLKFMVYLQKENIIDESGMPKERFSAEFPKEGPSILRIQQVVRGDSAAYFCASSPKRRDRETQYFGPGTRLLVL.

This clonotype appeared many times. This sequence joins TRBV7-9 and TRBJ2-4; TRBD1 is a possible D gene (7 bases). Germline CDR1 reads SEHNR; CDR2 reads FQNEAQ (reference sequence). The CDR3 totals 16 residues. Trimming removed 6 bases at V and 3 bases at J, with 18 bases between. The CDR3: CASSSGGGKGKNIQYF. In DNA, the CDR3 is TGTGCCAGCAGTAGCGGAGGGGGCAAGGGCAAAAACATTCAGTACTTC.

By share, this clonotype counts as medium-sized. The gene calls are TRBV5-1 and TRBJ1-5; weak D call: TRBD1 (6 bases). Trimming stripped 0 bases from V and 5 bases from J, with 12 bases between. CDR1 is SGHRS, CDR2 YFSETQ, per germline. CDR3 length: 15 amino acids. CDR3 DNA: TGCGCCAGCAGCTTGGGGTCAGGGGACCATCAGCCCCAGCATTTT. Its translation is CASSLGSGDHQPQHF. The variable domain in full, completed from reference TRBV5-1 and TRBJ1-5, reads KAGVTQTPRYLIKTRGQQVTLSCSPISGHRSVSWYQQTPGQGLQFLFEYFSETQRNKGNFPGRFSGRQFSNSRSEMNVSTLELGDSALYLCASSLGSGDHQPQHFGDGTRLSIL.

This clonotype was picked up many times. The chain has TRBV18 and TRBJ2-3; the D gene is possibly TRBD1 (6 bases). The ends were cut back, 5 bases at V and 2 bases at J, with 14 bases in the middle. The CDR3 contains 15 residues. The germline V gene has CDR1 KGHSH and CDR2 LQKENI. DNA for the CDR3: TGTGCCAGCTCAAGAAACACAGGGTTCACAGATACGCAGTATTTT. Amino acid sequence: CASSRNTGFTDTQYF.

This clonotype is categorized as medium-sized. This chain joins TRBV28 and TRBJ1-2, with D maybe TRBD1 (6 bases). Germline V lookup: CDR1 MDHEN, CDR2 SYDVKM. The germline V and J ends were trimmed by 3 bases and 3 bases, with 14 bases remaining between them. This CDR3 contains 15 residues. This chain's CDR3 is CASSFRSRGDYGYTF. CDR3 bases: TGTGCCAGCAGTTTCCGTTCCAGGGGCGACTATGGCTACACCTTC.

By frequency in the sample, this clonotype is medium-sized. The V gene is TRBV3-1, the J gene TRBJ2-1, with 8 bases that match TRBD1. V lost 4 bases, J lost 15 bases, and 8 bases stayed unmatched. Germline V lookup: CDR1 LGHDT, CDR2 YNNKEL (reference sequence). The CDR3 has 12 residues. The CDR3 DNA follows: TGTGCCAGCAGCCGACCGACAGGGGCGCGGTTCTTC. Its protein product is CASSRPTGARFF.

Sample share makes this clonotype large. J is TRBJ1-1 and V is TRBV12-3 or TRBV12-4; no clear D. CDR3 length: 12 amino acids. V lost 1 base to trimming and J lost 10 bases, with 10 bases between them. In nucleotides, the CDR3 is TGTGCCAGCAGTTTAGGCGGCAGGCTAGCTTTCTTT. Translation: CASSLGGRLAFF.

This clonotype showed up many times. V is TRBV5-6 and J is TRBJ2-5; D remains ambiguous. CDR1 is SGHDT, CDR2 YYEEEE, per germline. Trimming took off 6 bases at V and 2 bases at J, with 17 bases between the two ends. The CDR3 length is 15 residues. CDR3 amino acids: CASTRLEKSQETQYF. Here the CDR3 DNA reads TGTGCCAGCACCCGCCTAGAGAAAAGTCAAGAGACCCAGTACTTC. The entire variable domain, with the rest obtained from reference TRBV5-6 and TRBJ2-5, is as follows: DAGVTQSPTHLIKTRGQQVTLRCSPKSGHDTVSWYQQALGQGPQFIFQYYEEEERQRGNFPDRFSGHQFPNYSSELNVNALLLGDSALYLCASTRLEKSQETQYFGPGTRLLVL.